This T cell receptor (beta chain) is drawn from a study of shared clonotypes between healthy human individuals. Nashville, Tennessee was home to all donors, who were Caucasian adults. Researchers ran the assay at a deep level. In the original processing: Filtering differed, since immunoSEQ gave only junction sequences and no quality scores. Assay used: immunoSEQ multiplex PCR; TCRdb lists only in-frame clones, some missing. V and J calls and clone size come straight from that table; D and trimming were deduced from the DNA. The sample shows roughly 1,000,000 clones, 70% to 80% of them seen only once. The CDR3 runs to 13 residues. V lost 3 bases to trimming and J lost 7 bases, with 12 bases between them. Germline V gene data show CDR1 as GTSNPN and CDR2 as SVGIG (reference sequence).

The V and J genes are TRBV30 and TRBJ1-4, with a weak D call TRBD1 (5 bases). This receptor was identified in a man between 18 and 35 years old in good health. Some clones in this sample may be carry-over from other donors' samples. Specimen: memory CD4+ T cells from PBMCs. Sample subset: CD45RA-negative fraction. CDR3 residues: CAWSPGRPEKLFF. The CDR3 nucleotides are TGTGCCTGGAGCCCGGGGCGGCCTGAAAAACTGTTTTTT. The variable domain in full, completed from reference TRBV30 and TRBJ1-4, reads SQTIHQWPATLVQPVGSPLSLECTVEGTSNPNLYWYRQAAGRGLQLLFYSVGIGQISSEVPQNLSASRPQDRQFILSSKKLLLSDSGFYLCAWSPGRPEKLFFGSGTQLSVL.